A single sample is the source of the 18 T cell receptor beta chains below, sequenced in a study of beta chain features in type 1 diabetes. Study-wide findings and caveats: In every one of the four CD4+ subsets, TCRB CDR3s were moderately but significantly shorter in Type 1 diabetes patients.

For these TCRs, the target antigens are not known. The authors reverse transcribed all of the isolated RNA, so sequencing captured expressed TCRB transcripts. Method: immunoSEQ multiplex PCR; TCRdb's copy keeps in-frame clones and lacks some. The sample includes fewer than 450,000 clones, about 13% seen only once; the top ten take roughly 0.015%. The sequencing input was naive CD4+ T cells from blood. These receptors all stem from a woman aged 18-30 years with type 1 diabetes.

This sequence joins TRBV7-2 and TRBJ2-1, with TRBD2 matching 9 bases. This CDR3 has 16 residues. Per the germline V gene, CDR1 is SGHTA and CDR2 is FQGNSA. J gave up 9 bases and V 1 base, and 10 bases lay outside the gene matches. The CDR3 loop reads CASSLGGGGRAGEQFF. CDR3 in DNA: TGTGCCAGCAGCTTAGGTGGTGGCGGGAGGGCCGGTGAGCAGTTCTTC.

The gene calls are TRBV10-1 and TRBJ2-1; D is possibly TRBD1 (5 bases). Germline CDR1 WNHNN, CDR2 SYGVQD (reference sequence). The CDR3 extends over 12 amino acids. Trimming removed 3 bases from V and 7 bases from J, with 7 bases in between. CDR3 nucleotide sequence: TGCGCCAGCAGTGACCACAGGAATGAGCAGTTCTTC. Its translation is CASSDHRNEQFF.

This clone was recorded a few times. This same CDR3 is encoded by further DNA sequences in the sample. This rearrangement joins TRBV5-4 to TRBJ1-1; D remains ambiguous. The CDR3 runs to 13 residues. V was trimmed by 0 bases and J by 2 bases, leaving 5 bases between them. CDR1 SGHNT and CDR2 YYREEE come from the germline V gene (reference sequence). Written as DNA, the CDR3 is TGTGCCAGCAGCTTGGACAGCAACACTGAAGCTTTCTTT. The encoded protein is CASSLDSNTEAFF.

This clone was recorded a few times. The V and J genes are TRBV4-3 and TRBJ1-2; 9 positions match TRBD1. The V gene's germline CDR1 is LGHNA and CDR2 YSLEER. The CDR3 is made up of 17 amino acids. Unmatched junction bases numbered 13, after V lost 4 bases and J lost 4 bases. This chain's CDR3 is CASSLHHRTGVIYGYTF. CDR3 DNA: TGCGCCAGCAGCCTCCACCACAGGACAGGGGTTATCTATGGCTACACCTTC.

This clone was picked up a small number of times. The V gene is TRBV5-1, the J gene TRBJ2-3, with TRBD2 identical over 7 bases. The CDR3 sequence is 15 residues long. Trimming cost V 0 bases and J 6 bases; bases outside gene matches: 7. The germline V gene encodes CDR1 SGHRS and CDR2 YFSETQ. As DNA, the CDR3 is TGCGCCAGCAGCTTGGAGGAAGCGGGGTTTGATACGCAGTATTTT. It encodes CASSLEEAGFDTQYF.

This clone was counted only a few times. The chain couples TRBV12-5 to TRBJ2-5; TRBD1 aligns across 7 bases. The CDR3 loop spans 14 amino acids. The J segment lost 1 base and the V segment lost 8 bases, leaving 7 bases of the junction unmatched. Germline CDR1 LGHNT, CDR2 FRNRAP. The chain's CDR3 is CASQRQGSQETQYF. CDR3 DNA: TGTGCTAGTCAACGACAGGGATCCCAAGAGACCCAGTACTTC. Drawing the rest from reference TRBV12-5 and TRBJ2-5, the complete variable domain is DARVTQTPRHKVTEMGQEVTMRCQPILGHNTVFWYRQTMMQGLELLAYFRNRAPLDDSGMPKDRFSAEMPDATLATLKIQPSEPRDSAVYFCASQRQGSQETQYFGPGTRLLVL.

Worth noting for this clone: Distinct nucleotide sequences in the sample also encode this CDR3. V and J are TRBV5-4 and TRBJ2-7, with unresolved D. Germline assignment: CDR1 SGHNT and CDR2 YYREEE (reference sequence). The CDR3 is made up of 12 amino acids. V was shortened by 4 bases and J by 0 bases, with 5 bases between the two germline ends. The CDR3 bases are TGTGCCAGCAGCAGGGACTCCTACGAGCAGTACGTC. Its protein is CASSRDSYEQYV.

This clone has more than one count but fewer than ten. This rearrangement joins TRBV5-1 to TRBJ2-1, with D possibly matching TRBD2 (6 bases). The CDR3 runs 15 residues. Germline CDR1 and CDR2: SGHRS and YFSETQ. With 0 bases removed from V and 15 bases from J, the gap between germline ends came to 22 bases. Written as DNA, the CDR3 is TGCGCCAGCAGCTTGGAGATACCGGGAGAGGGGATGCGGTTCTTC. Residues: CASSLEIPGEGMRFF.

The rearrangement joins TRBV5-5 to TRBJ2-3; D is perhaps TRBD2 (5 bases). V was clipped by 3 bases and J by 2 bases, with 10 bases between them. Germline V CDR1 and CDR2: SGHKS, YYEKEE (reference sequence). The length of the CDR3 is 14 residues. CDR3 DNA sequence: TGTGCCAGCAGCTATAGCGTACTCACAGATACGCAGTATTTT. Protein product: CASSYSVLTDTQYF.

This clone has only a few counts. The gene calls are TRBV19 and TRBJ1-1, with a weak D call TRBD1 (6 bases). Trimming pared 5 bases from V and 5 bases from J, leaving 18 bases between. The CDR3 covers 15 residues. Germline lookup yields CDR1 LNHDA and CDR2 SQIVND (reference sequence). CDR3 region: CASSLDRFGTTEAFF. The CDR3 bases are TGTGCCAGTAGTCTCGACAGGTTTGGGACAACTGAAGCTTTCTTT.

This clone has more than one count but fewer than ten. This sequence joins TRBV5-1 and TRBJ2-5; TRBD2 aligns across 12 bases. This CDR3 is 17 amino acids long. The junction had 9 bases not matched to a gene; V was cut back by 1 base and J by 5 bases. Germline CDR1 SGHRS, CDR2 YFSETQ. CDR3 bases: TGCGCCAGCAGCTTGTCCCTAGCGGGAGGGCCCTCTGAGACCCAGTACTTC. Its protein product is CASSLSLAGGPSETQYF. The full variable domain, with the rest looked up from reference TRBV5-1 and TRBJ2-5, is KAGVTQTPRYLIKTRGQQVTLSCSPISGHRSVSWYQQTPGQGLQFLFEYFSETQRNKGNFPGRFSGRQFSNSRSEMNVSTLELGDSALYLCASSLSLAGGPSETQYFGPGTRLLVL.

The chain has TRBV30 and TRBJ2-7; TRBD1 agrees at 8 bases. The CDR3 has 12 amino acids. The junction had 3 bases not matched to a gene; V was cut back by 7 bases and J by 1 base. From germline, CDR1 is GTSNPN and CDR2 SVGIG (reference sequence). CDR3 sequence: CALGQGSYEQYV. As DNA, the CDR3 is TGTGCCTTAGGACAGGGTTCCTACGAGCAGTACGTC.

V and J are TRBV5-1 and TRBJ2-7; 8 bases are a match to TRBD1. V gave up 0 bases and J gave up 1 base; unmatched junction bases: 9. Germline V gene lookup returns CDR1 SGHRS and CDR2 YFSETQ. CDR3 length equals 17 residues. The CDR3 region has the DNA TGCGCCAGCAGCTTGGGATATCGGCAGGGGGCTTCCTACGAGCAGTACTTC. This translates into CASSLGYRQGASYEQYF.

J is TRBJ2-1 and V is TRBV20-1; D is perhaps TRBD2 (6 bases). The CDR3 is 11 amino acids. Germline-derived CDR1 and CDR2 are DFQATT and SNEGSKA (reference sequence). The germline V and J ends were trimmed by 8 bases and 15 bases, with 20 bases remaining between them. The DNA of the CDR3 is TGCAGTACCACTCCTCTCTGGCGGGGGTTCTTC. Translating it yields CSTTPLWRGFF.

This clone came up a few times. This chain uses TRBV2 with TRBJ2-1, with 14 bases fitting TRBD2. V gave up 7 bases and J gave up 5 bases; unmatched junction bases: 4. The CDR3 runs 15 residues. From germline, CDR1 is SNHLY and CDR2 FYNNEI. The DNA of the CDR3 is TGTGCCAGCAAGACTAGCGGGAGGGATAACAATGAGCAGTTCTTC. Translation gives CASKTSGRDNNEQFF.

This chain connects TRBV2 to TRBJ2-7; 8 nucleotides line up with TRBD2. There are 17 residues in the CDR3. Germline values: CDR1 SNHLY, CDR2 FYNNEI. V dropped 2 bases and J dropped 1; count of bases not matched to a gene: 10. In DNA form, the CDR3 reads TGTGCCAGCAGTGAAAGTTGGCGGGGGACTAGTTCCTACGAGCAGTACTTC. This encodes CASSESWRGTSSYEQYF.

This clone was counted only a few times. The chain carries TRBV5-6 and TRBJ2-6; 7 nucleotides match TRBD1. The germline CDR1 and CDR2 sequences are SGHDT and YYEEEE. The CDR3 extends over 14 amino acids. V dropped 4 bases and J dropped 3; count of bases not matched to a gene: 1. For the CDR3, the DNA is TGTGCCAGCAGCGGGACAGATGGGGCCAACGTCCTGACTTTC. This sequence encodes CASSGTDGANVLTF.

The genes are TRBV19 and TRBJ2-5, with 8 bases lining up with TRBD2. The trim removed 7 bases at V and 3 bases at J, leaving 10 bases unmatched. The CDR3 is 15 amino acids. Germline assignment: CDR1 LNHDA and CDR2 SQIVND (reference sequence). The CDR3 nucleotides are TGTGCCAGTACCGGGGGGGCAGGGAGGGAAGAGACCCAGTACTTC. Protein sequence: CASTGGAGREETQYF.